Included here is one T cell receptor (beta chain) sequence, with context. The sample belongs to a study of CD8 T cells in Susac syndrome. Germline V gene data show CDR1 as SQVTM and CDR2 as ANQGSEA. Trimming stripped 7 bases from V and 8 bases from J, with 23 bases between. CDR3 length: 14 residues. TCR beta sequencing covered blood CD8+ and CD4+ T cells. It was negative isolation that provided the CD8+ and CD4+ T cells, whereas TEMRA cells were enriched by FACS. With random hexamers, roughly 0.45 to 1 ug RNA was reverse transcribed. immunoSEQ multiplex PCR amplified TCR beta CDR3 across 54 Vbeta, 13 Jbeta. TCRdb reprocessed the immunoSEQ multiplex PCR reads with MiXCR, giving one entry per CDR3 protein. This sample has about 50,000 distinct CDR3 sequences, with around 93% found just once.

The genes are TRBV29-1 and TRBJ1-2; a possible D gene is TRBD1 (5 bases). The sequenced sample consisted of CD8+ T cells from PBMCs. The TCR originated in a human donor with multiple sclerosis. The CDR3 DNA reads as TGCAGCGCTACCGAACCAGGGTTAGAGGGCGGCTACACCTTC. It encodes CSATEPGLEGGYTF.